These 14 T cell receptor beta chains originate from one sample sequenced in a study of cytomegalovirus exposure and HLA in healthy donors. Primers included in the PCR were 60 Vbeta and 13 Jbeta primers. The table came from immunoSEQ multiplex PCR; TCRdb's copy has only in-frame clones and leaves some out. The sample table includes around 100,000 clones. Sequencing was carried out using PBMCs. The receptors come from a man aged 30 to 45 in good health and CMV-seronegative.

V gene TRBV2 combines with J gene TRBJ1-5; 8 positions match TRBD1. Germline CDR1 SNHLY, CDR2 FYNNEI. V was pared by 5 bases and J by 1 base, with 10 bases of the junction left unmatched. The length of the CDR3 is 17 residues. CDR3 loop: CASSYLTGTGSNQPQHF. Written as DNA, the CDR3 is TGTGCCAGCAGTTACCTCACCGGGACAGGAAGCAATCAGCCCCAGCATTTT.

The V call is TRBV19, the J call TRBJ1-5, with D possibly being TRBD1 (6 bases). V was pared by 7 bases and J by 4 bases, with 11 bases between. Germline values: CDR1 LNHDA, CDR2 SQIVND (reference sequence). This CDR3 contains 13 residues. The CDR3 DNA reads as TGTGCCAGTAATAGACAGGTTAATCAGCCCCAGCATTTT. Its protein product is CASNRQVNQPQHF.

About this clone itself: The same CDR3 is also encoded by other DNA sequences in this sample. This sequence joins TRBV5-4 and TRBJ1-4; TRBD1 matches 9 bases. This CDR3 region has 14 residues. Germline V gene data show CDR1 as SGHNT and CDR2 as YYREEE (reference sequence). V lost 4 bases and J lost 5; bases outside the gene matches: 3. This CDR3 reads CASSPTGGNEKLFF. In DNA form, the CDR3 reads TGTGCCAGCAGCCCGACAGGGGGGAATGAAAAACTGTTTTTT.

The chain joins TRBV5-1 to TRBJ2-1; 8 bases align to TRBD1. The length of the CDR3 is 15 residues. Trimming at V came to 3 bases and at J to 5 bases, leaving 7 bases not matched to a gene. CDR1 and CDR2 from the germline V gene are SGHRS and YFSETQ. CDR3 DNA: TGCGCCAGCAGCTGGGGGGACAGGAGCAACAATGAGCAGTTCTTC. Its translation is CASSWGDRSNNEQFF.

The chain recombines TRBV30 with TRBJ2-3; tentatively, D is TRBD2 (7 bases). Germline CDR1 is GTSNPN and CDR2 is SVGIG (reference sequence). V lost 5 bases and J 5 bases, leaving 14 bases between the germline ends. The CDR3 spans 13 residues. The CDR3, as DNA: TGTGCCTGGGCGGGGGCCCTAGGAGATACGCAGTATTTT. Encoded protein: CAWAGALGDTQYF.

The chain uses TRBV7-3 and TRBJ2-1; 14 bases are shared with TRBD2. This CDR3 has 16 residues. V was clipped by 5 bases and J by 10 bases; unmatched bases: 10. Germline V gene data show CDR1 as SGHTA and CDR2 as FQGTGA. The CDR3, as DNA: TGTGCCAGCAGCCTGACTAGCGGGGGGGCCAACGGGGAGCAGTTCTTC. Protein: CASSLTSGGANGEQFF. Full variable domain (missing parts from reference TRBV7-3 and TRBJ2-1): GAGVSQTPSNKVTEKGKYVELRCDPISGHTALYWYRQSLGQGPEFLIYFQGTGAADDSGLPNDRFFAVRPEGSVSTLKIQRTERGDSAVYLCASSLTSGGANGEQFFGPGTRLTVL.

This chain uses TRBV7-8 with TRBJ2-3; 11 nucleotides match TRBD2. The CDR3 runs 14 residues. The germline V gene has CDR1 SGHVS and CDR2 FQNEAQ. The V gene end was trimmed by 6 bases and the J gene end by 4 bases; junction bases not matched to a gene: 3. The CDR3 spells CASRIAGGPDTQYF. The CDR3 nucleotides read TGTGCCAGCAGGATAGCGGGGGGGCCAGATACGCAGTATTTT.

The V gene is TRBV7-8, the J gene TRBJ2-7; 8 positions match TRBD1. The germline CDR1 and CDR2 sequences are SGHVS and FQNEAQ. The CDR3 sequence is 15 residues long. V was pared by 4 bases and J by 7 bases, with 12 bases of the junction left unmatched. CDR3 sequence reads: CASSSRDRSLGEQYF. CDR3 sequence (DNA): TGTGCCAGCAGCTCCCGGGACAGGTCCCTGGGGGAGCAGTACTTC.

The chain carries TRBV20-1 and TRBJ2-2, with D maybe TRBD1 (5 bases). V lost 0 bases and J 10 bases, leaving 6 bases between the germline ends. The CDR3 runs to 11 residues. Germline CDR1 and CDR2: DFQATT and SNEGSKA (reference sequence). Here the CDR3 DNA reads TGCAGTGCTAGAGACAGGGTGGAGCTGTTTTTT. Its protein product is CSARDRVELFF.

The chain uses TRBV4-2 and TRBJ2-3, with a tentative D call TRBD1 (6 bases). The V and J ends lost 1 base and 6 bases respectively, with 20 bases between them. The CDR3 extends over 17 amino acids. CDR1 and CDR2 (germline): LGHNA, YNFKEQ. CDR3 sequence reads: CASSQGGSQPTGDTQYF. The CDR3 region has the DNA TGTGCCAGCAGCCAAGGGGGCTCCCAACCCACAGGGGATACGCAGTATTTT.

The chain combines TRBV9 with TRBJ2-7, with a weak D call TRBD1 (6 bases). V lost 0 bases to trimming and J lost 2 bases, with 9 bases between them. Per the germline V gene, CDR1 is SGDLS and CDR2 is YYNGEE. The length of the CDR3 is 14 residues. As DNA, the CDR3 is TGTGCCAGCAGCGTAGGGACAGCTACCTACGAGCAGTACTTC. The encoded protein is CASSVGTATYEQYF.

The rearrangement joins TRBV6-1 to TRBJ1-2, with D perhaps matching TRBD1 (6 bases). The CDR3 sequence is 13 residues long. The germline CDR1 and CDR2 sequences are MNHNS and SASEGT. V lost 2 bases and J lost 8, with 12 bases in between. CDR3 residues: CASSERTAGGYTF. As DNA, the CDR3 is TGTGCCAGCAGTGAACGGACAGCCGGGGGCTACACCTTC.

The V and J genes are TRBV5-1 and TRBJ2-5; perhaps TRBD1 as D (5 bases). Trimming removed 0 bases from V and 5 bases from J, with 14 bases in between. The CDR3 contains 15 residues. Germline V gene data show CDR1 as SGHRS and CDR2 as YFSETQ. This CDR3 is CASSLGTAPGETQYF. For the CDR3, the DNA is TGCGCCAGCAGCTTGGGGACCGCCCCAGGGGAGACCCAGTACTTC.

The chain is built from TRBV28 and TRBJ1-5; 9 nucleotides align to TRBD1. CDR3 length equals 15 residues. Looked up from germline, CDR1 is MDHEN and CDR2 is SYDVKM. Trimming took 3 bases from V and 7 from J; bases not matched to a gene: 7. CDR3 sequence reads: CASSFPDRGWQPQHF. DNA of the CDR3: TGTGCCAGCAGTTTTCCTGACAGGGGGTGGCAGCCCCAGCATTTT. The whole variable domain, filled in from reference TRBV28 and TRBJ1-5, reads DVKVTQSSRYLVKRTGEKVFLECVQDMDHENMFWYRQDPGLGLRLIYFSYDVKMKEKGDIPEGYSVSREKKERFSLILESASTNQTSMYLCASSFPDRGWQPQHFGDGTRLSIL.